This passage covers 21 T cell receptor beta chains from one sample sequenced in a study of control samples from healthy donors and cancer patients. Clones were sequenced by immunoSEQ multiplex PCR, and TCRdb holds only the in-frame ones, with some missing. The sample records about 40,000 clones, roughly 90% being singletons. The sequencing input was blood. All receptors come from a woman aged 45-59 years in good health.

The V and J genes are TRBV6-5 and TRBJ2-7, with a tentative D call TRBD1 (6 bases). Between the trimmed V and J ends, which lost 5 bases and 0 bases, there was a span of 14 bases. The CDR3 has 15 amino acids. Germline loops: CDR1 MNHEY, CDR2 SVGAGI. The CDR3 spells CASSQGPVPSYEQYF. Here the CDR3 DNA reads TGTGCCAGCAGTCAGGGGCCAGTCCCCTCCTACGAGCAGTACTTC.

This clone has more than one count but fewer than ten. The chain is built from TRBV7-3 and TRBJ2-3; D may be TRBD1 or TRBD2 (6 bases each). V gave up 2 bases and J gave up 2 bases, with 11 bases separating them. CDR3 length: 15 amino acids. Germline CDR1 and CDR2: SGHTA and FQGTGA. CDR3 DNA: TGTGCCAGCAGCTTATCACGGGGGCCCACAGATACGCAGTATTTT. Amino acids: CASSLSRGPTDTQYF.

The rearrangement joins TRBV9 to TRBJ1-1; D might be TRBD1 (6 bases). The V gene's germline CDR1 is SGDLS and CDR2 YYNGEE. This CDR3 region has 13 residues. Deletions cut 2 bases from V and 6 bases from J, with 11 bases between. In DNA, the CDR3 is TGTGCCAGCAGCGTCGGGGGGGCCGCTGAAGCTTTCTTT. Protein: CASSVGGAAEAFF.

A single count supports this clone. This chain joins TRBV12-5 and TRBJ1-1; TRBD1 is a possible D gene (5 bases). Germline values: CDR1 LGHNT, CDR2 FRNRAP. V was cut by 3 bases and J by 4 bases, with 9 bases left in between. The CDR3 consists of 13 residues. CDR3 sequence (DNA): TGTGCTAGTGGTTTACCGGGGGGCACTGAAGCTTTCTTT. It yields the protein CASGLPGGTEAFF.

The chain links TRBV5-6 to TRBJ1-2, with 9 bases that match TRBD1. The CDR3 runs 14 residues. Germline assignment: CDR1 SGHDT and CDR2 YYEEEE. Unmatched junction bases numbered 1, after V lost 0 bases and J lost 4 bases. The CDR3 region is CASSLEDRGYGYTF. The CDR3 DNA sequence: TGTGCCAGCAGCTTGGAGGACAGGGGCTATGGCTACACCTTC.

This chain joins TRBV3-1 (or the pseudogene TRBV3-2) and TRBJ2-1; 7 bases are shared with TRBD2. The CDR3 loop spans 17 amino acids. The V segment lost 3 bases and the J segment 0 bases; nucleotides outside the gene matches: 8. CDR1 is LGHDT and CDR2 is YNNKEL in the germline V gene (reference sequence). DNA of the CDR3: TGTGCCAGCAGCCACCGAGAAGCGGGGAGCTCCTACAATGAGCAGTTCTTC. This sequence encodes CASSHREAGSSYNEQFF.

The CDR3 is CASSFQDYEQYF. CDR3 nucleotide sequence: TGTGCCAGCAGCTTCCAGGATTACGAGCAGTACTTC. This sequence joins TRBV5-4 and TRBJ2-7; D is unclear. V was shortened by 2 bases and J by 4 bases, with 7 bases between the two germline ends. The germline V gene has CDR1 SGHNT and CDR2 YYREEE (reference sequence). There are 12 residues in the CDR3. Based on the CDR3 plus reference TRBV5-4 and TRBJ2-7, the full variable domain is ETGVTQSPTHLIKTRGQQVTLRCSSQSGHNTVSWYQQALGQGPQFIFQYYREEENGRGNFPPRFSGLQFPNYSSELNVNALELDDSALYLCASSFQDYEQYFGPGTRLTVT.

The CDR3 spells CASSLTGAGGYTF. CDR3 in DNA: TGCGCCAGCAGCCTAACAGGGGCTGGAGGCTACACCTTC. The chain carries TRBV5-1 and TRBJ1-2; 7 bases map to TRBD1. CDR3 length: 13 amino acids. Germline values: CDR1 SGHRS, CDR2 YFSETQ. Unmatched junction bases numbered 8, after V lost 4 bases and J lost 8 bases.

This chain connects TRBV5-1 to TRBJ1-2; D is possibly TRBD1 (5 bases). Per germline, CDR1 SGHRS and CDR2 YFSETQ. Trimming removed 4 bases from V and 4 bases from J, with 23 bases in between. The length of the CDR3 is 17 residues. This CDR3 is CASSTAGRPNGGYGYTF. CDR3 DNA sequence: TGCGCCAGCAGCACGGCGGGACGACCAAATGGAGGCTATGGCTACACCTTC. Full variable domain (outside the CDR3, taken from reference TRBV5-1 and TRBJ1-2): KAGVTQTPRYLIKTRGQQVTLSCSPISGHRSVSWYQQTPGQGLQFLFEYFSETQRNKGNFPGRFSGRQFSNSRSEMNVSTLELGDSALYLCASSTAGRPNGGYGYTFGSGTRLTVV.

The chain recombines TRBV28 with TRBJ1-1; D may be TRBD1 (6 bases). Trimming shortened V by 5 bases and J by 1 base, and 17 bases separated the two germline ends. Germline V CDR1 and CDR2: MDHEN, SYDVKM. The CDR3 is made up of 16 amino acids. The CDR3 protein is CASSVTGWAWNTEAFF. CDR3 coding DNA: TGTGCCAGCAGTGTCACAGGGTGGGCGTGGAACACTGAAGCTTTCTTT.

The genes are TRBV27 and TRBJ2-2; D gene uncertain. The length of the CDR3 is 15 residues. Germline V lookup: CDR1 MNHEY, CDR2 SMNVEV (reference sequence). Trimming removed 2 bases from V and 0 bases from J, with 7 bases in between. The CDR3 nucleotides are TGTGCCAGCAGTTTAAAGGCGACGAACACCGGGGAGCTGTTTTTT. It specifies CASSLKATNTGELFF.

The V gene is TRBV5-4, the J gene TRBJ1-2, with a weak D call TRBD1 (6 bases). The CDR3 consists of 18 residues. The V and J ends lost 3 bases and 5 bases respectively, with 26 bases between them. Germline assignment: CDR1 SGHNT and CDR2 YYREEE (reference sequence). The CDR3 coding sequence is TGTGCCAGCAGCTATGGGCTCGGACAGTTCGTCACCCTTTATGGCTACACCTTC. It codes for CASSYGLGQFVTLYGYTF.

The CDR3 region is CASSVSSGGVQETQYF. As DNA, the CDR3 is TGTGCCAGCAGCGTCTCTAGCGGGGGCGTACAAGAGACCCAGTACTTC. The chain employs TRBV9 and TRBJ2-5; 10 bases line up with TRBD2. Germline values: CDR1 SGDLS, CDR2 YYNGEE. Trimming took 2 bases from V and 2 from J; bases not matched to a gene: 6. CDR3 length equals 16 residues.

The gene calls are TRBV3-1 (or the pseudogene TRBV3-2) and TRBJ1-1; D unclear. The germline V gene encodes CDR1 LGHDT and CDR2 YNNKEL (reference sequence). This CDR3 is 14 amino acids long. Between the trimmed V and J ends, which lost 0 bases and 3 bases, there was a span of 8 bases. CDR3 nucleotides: TGTGCCAGCAGCCAAGAAACCGTTGACACTGAAGCTTTCTTT. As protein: CASSQETVDTEAFF.

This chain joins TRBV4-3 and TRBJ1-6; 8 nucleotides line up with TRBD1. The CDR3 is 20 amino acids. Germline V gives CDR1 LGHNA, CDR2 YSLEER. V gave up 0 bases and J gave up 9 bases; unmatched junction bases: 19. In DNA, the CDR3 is TGCGCCAGCAGCCAAGATCCCTCGGGTGGCAGGGGGCTAATCTCTTCACCCCTCCACTTT. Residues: CASSQDPSGGRGLISSPLHF.

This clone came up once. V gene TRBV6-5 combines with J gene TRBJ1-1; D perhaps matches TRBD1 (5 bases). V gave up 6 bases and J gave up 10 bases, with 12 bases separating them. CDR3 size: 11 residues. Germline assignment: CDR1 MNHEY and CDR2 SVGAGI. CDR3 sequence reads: CASRDGGAAFF. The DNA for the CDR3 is TGTGCCAGCAGAGATGGAGGGGCAGCTTTCTTT.

DNA for the CDR3: TGTGCCAGCAGCTTAGTGGGGCTAGCGGGGGCAAACACCGGGGAGCTGTTTTTT. The encoded protein is CASSLVGLAGANTGELFF. The chain carries TRBV7-2 and TRBJ2-2; 10 positions agree with TRBD2. The CDR3 runs 18 residues. V shed 1 base, J shed 2 bases, and the junction held 7 bases outside the gene matches. In germline, CDR1 is SGHTA, CDR2 FQGNSA.

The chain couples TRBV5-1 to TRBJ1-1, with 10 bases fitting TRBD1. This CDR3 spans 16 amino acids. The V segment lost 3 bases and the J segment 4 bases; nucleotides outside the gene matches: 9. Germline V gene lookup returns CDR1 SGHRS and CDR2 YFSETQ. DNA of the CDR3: TGCGCCAGCAGCTACCTGCACGGACAGGGGGGCACTGAAGCTTTCTTT. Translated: CASSYLHGQGGTEAFF.

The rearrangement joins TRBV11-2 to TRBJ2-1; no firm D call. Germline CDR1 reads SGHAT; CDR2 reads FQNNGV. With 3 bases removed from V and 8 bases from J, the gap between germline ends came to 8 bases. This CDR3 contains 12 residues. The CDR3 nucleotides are TGTGCCAGCAGCTTCGGACGGGATGAGCAGTTCTTC. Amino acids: CASSFGRDEQFF.

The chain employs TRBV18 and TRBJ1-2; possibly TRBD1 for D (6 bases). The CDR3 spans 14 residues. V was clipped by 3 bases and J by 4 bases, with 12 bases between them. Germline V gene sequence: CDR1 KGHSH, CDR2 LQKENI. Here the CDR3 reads CASSPPQQGYGYTF. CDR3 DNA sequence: TGTGCCAGCTCACCTCCACAACAGGGCTATGGCTACACCTTC. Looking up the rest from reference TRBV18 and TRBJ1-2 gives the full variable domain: NAGVMQNPRHLVRRRGQEARLRCSPMKGHSHVYWYRQLPEEGLKFMVYLQKENIIDESGMPKERFSAEFPKEGPSILRIQQVVRGDSAAYFCASSPPQQGYGYTFGSGTRLTVV.

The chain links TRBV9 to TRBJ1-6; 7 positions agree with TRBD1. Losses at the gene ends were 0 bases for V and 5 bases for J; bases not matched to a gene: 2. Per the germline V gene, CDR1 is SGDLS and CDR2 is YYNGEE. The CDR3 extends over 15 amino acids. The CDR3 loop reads CASSVAGTDNSPLHF. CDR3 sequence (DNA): TGTGCCAGCAGCGTAGCCGGGACAGATAATTCACCCCTCCACTTT.